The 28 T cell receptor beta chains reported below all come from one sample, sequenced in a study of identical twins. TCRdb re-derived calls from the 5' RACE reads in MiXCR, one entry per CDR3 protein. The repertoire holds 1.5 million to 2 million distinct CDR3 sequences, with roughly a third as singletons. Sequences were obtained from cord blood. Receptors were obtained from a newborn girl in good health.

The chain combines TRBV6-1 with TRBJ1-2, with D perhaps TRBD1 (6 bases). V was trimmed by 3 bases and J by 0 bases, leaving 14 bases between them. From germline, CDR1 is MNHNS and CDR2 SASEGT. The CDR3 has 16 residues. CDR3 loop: CASSEGAITPNYGYTF. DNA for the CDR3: TGTGCCAGCAGTGAGGGGGCAATAACACCTAACTATGGCTACACCTTC.

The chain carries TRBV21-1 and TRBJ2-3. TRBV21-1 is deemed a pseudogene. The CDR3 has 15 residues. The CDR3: CASSKAWTSTDTQYF. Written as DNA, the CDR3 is TGTGCCAGCAGCAAAGCTTGGACTAGCACAGATACGCAGTATTTT.

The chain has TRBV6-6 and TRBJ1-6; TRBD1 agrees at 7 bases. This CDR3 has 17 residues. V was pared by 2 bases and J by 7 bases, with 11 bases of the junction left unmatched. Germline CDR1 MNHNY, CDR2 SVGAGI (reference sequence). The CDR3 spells CASSYGVGGQLNSPLHF. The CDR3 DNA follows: TGTGCCAGCAGTTACGGAGTTGGGGGACAGCTGAATTCACCCCTCCACTTT.

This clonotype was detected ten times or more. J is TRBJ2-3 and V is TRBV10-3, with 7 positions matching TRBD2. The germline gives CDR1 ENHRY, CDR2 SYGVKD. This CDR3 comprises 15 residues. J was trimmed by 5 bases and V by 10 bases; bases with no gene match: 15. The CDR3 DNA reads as TGTGCCACCGTACCGGGACTAAAGGGAGAAGATACGCAGTATTTT. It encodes CATVPGLKGEDTQYF.

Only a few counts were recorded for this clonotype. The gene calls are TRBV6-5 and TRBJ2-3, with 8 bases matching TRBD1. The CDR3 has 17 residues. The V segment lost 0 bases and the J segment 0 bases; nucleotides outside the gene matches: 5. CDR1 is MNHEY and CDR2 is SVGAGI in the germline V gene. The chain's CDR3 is CASSYSRGQVSTDTQYF. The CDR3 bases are TGTGCCAGCAGTTACTCAAGGGGACAGGTCAGCACAGATACGCAGTATTTT.

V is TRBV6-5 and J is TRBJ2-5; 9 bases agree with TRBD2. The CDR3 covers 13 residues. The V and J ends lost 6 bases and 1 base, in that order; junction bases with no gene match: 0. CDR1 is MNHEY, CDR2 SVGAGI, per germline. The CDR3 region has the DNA TGTGCCAGCAGAGCGGGGGGCCAAGAGACCCAGTACTTC. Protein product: CASRAGGQETQYF.

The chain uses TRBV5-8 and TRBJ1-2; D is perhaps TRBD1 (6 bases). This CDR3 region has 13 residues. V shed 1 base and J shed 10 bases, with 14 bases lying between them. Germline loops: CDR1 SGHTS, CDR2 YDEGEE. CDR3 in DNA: TGTGCCAGCAGCTTGTTGGGTACAGGGCCCTACACCTTC. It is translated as CASSLLGTGPYTF.

The CDR3 protein is CASSYSARATEQFF. DNA of the CDR3: TGTGCCAGCAGTTACTCAGCAAGGGCTACTGAGCAGTTCTTC. This chain uses TRBV6-6 with TRBJ2-1, with no clear D. The germline V and J ends were trimmed by 0 bases and 9 bases, with 12 bases remaining between them. This CDR3 comprises 14 residues. From germline, CDR1 is MNHNY and CDR2 SVGAGI (reference sequence).

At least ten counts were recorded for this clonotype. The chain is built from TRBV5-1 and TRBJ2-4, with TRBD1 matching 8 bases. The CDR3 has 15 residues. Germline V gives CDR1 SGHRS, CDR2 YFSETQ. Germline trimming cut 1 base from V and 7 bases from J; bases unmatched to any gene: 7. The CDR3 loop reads CASSLMQGAWNIQYF. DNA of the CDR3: TGCGCCAGCAGCTTGATGCAGGGGGCTTGGAACATTCAGTACTTC.

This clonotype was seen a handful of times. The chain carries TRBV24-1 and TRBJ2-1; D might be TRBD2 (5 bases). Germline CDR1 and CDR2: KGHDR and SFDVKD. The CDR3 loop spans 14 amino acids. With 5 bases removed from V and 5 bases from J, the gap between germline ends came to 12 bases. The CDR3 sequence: CATSALAADNEQFF. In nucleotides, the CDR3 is TGTGCCACCAGTGCCCTAGCCGCCGACAATGAGCAGTTCTTC.

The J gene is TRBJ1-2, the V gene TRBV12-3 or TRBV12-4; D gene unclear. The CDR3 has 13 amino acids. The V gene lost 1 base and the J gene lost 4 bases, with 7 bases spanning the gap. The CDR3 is CASSLVETYGYTF. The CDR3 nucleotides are TGTGCCAGCAGTTTAGTCGAAACCTATGGCTACACCTTC.

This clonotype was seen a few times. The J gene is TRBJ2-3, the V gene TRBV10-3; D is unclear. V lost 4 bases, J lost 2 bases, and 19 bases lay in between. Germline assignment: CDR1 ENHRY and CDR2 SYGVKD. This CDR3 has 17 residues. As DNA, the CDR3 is TGTGCCATCAGTGTTCGTGGTGGGCAGGATAACACAGATACGCAGTATTTT. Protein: CAISVRGGQDNTDTQYF.

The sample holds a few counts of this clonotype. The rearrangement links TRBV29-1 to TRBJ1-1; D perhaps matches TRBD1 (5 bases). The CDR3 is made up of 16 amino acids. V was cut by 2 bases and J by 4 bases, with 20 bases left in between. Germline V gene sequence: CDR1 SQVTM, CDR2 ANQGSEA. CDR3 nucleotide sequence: TGCAGCGTTGAACCTGACGTCCTCAGGGTTGGCACTGAAGCTTTCTTT. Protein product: CSVEPDVLRVGTEAFF.

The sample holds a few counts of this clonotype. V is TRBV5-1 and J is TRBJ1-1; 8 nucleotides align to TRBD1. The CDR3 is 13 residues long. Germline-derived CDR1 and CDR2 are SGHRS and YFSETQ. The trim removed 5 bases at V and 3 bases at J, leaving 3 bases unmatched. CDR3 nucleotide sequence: TGCGCCAGCAGAAAGGACAGGGACACTGAAGCTTTCTTT. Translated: CASRKDRDTEAFF.

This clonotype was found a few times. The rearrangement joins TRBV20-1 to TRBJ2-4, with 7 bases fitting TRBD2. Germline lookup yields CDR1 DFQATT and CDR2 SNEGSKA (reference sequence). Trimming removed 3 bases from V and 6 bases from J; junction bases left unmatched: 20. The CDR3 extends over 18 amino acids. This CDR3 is CSASIYSNEGGPRNIQYF. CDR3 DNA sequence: TGCAGTGCTAGTATCTATTCGAATGAGGGAGGGCCGAGAAACATTCAGTACTTC.

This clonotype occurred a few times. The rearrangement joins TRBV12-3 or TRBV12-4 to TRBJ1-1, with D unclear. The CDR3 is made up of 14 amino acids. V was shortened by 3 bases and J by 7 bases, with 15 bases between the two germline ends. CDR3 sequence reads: CASSFGLVGGEAFF. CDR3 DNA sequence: TGTGCCAGCAGTTTCGGTCTGGTGGGCGGTGAAGCTTTCTTT.

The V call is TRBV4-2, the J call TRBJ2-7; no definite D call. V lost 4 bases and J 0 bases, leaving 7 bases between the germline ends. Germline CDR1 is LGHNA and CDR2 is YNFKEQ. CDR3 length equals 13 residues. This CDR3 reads CASSPEASYEQYF. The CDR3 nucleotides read TGTGCCAGCAGCCCTGAAGCCTCCTACGAGCAGTACTTC.

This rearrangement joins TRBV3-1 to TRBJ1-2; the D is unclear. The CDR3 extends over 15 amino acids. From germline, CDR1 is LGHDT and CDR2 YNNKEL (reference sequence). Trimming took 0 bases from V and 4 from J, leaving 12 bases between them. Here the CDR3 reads CASSQDSRAAYGYTF. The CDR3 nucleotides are TGTGCCAGCAGCCAAGATAGTAGGGCGGCCTATGGCTACACCTTC.

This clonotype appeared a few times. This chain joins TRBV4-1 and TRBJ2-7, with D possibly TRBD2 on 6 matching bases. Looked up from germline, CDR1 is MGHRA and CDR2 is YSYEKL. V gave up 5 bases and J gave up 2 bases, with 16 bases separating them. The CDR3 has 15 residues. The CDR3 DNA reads TGCGCCAGCAGCTATACTCTGCGCGGGGCCTACGAGCAGTACTTC. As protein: CASSYTLRGAYEQYF.

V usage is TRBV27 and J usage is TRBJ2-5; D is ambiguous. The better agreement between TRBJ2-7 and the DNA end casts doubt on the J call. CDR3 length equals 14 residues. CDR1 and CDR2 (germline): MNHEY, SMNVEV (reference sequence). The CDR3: CASSLERSGYEQYF. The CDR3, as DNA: TGTGCCAGCAGTTTAGAGAGGTCGGGCTACGAGCAGTACTTC.

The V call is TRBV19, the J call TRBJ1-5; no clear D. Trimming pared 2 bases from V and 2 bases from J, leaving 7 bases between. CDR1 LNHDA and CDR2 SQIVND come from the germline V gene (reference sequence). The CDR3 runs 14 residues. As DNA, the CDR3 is TGTGCCAGTAGTATACCTCAGGGCAATCAGCCCCAGCATTTT. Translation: CASSIPQGNQPQHF.

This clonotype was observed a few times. The DNA of the CDR3 is TGTGCCAGCAGCTCCCGGGACAGGGGTCGTGGCTACACCTTC. Protein: CASSSRDRGRGYTF. The chain recombines TRBV5-6 with TRBJ1-2, with 10 nucleotides matching TRBD1. V lost 3 bases to trimming and J lost 7 bases; unmatched junction nucleotides: 6. The CDR3 consists of 14 residues. Germline CDR1 reads SGHDT; CDR2 reads YYEEEE.

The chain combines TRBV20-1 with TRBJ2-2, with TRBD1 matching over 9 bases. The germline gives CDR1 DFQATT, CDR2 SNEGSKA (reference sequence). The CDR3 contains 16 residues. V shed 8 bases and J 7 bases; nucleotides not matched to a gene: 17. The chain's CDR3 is CSSTQPGQGLFGELFF. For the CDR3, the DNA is TGCAGTTCTACGCAACCGGGACAGGGTTTATTCGGGGAGCTGTTTTTT.

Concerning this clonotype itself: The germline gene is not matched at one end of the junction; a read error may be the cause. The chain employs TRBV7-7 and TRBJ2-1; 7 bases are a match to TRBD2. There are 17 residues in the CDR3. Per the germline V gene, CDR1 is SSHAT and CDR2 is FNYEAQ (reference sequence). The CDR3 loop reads CASSLAPSGRAANEQFF. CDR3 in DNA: TGTGCTAGCAGCTTAGCCCCTAGCGGCAGGGCGGCCAATGAGCAGTTCTTC.

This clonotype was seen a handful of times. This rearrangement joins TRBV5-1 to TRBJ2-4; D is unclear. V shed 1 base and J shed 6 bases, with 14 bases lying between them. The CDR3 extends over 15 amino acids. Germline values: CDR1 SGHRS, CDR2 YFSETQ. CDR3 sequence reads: CASSLRTATLNIQYF. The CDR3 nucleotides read TGCGCCAGCAGCTTGCGGACCGCTACCCTAAACATTCAGTACTTC.

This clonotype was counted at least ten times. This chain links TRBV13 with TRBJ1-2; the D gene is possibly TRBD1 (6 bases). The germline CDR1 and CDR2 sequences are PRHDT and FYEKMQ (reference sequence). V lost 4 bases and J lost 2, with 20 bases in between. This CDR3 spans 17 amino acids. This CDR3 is CASSSPNVTGANYGYTF. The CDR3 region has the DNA TGTGCCAGCAGCTCCCCCAACGTGACAGGAGCGAACTATGGCTACACCTTC.

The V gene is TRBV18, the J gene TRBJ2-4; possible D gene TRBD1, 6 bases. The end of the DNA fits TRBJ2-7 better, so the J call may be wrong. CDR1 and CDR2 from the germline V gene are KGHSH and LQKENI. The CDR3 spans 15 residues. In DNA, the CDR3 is TGTGCCAGCTCACCCCGGGACATAGCGACCTACGAGCAGTACTTC. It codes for CASSPRDIATYEQYF.

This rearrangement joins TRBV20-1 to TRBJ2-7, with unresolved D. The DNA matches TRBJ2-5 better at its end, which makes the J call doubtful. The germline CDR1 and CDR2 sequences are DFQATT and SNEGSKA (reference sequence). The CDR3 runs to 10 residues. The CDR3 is CSAQTETQYF. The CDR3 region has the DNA TGCAGTGCGCAGACGGAGACCCAGTACTTC.